Given below is one TCR beta chain in context. What it recognizes is unknown. Clones were read by immunoSEQ multiplex PCR, and TCRdb kept only the in-frame ones, dropping some. The sample records 2 million to 2.5 million clones, approximately 95% being singletons. This record comes from a study of shared clonotypes between healthy human individuals. The study, taken as a whole, reports: Some naive CD4 clonotypes, approximately 4.5%, turned up in common across a few donors.

Germline CDR1 SEHNR, CDR2 FQNEAQ (reference sequence). Trimming left V 0 bases short and J 1 base short, with 10 bases between. The CDR3 consists of 16 residues. The source is a man aged 18 to 29 in good health. Material: naive CD4+ T cells sorted from blood. Subset described: CD45RA+ positively selected. The V gene is TRBV7-9, the J gene TRBJ2-1; D is unclear. Written as DNA, the CDR3 is TGTGCCAGCAGCTTAGCGGAGAAGGCTTCCTACAATGAGCAGTTCTTC. Translated, it gives CASSLAEKASYNEQFF.